This T cell receptor beta chain was recorded in a study of blood T cell repertoires in COVID-19. Study as a whole: The study drew acute and convalescent COVID-19 samples from the United States, Italy and Spain.

In the authors' methods: The authors estimated nucleated cell counts from reference gene primer amplification. Repertoires were generated with immunoSEQ multiplex PCR, while TCRdb's copy carries only in-frame clones and drops some. That table is the source of V, J and clone size, and D and trimming were worked out from the DNA. The profile shows about 140,000 clones, approximately 78% of them singletons. Germline V lookup: CDR1 LGHDT, CDR2 YNNKEL (reference sequence). CDR3 length equals 17 residues. V gave up 4 bases and J gave up 5 bases; unmatched junction bases: 15. The material sequenced was peripheral blood. The genes are TRBV3-1 (or the pseudogene TRBV3-2) and TRBJ2-7; 9 nucleotides match TRBD2. This receptor was obtained from a woman aged 80 or over with acute or convalescent COVID-19. The CDR3 here is CASSPRPIISGGNEQYF. Here the CDR3 DNA reads TGTGCCAGCAGCCCCCGCCCCATTATCAGCGGGGGGAACGAGCAGTACTTC.